The present entry profiles one T cell receptor (beta chain) with its context. Its antigen is not known. These data come from a study of cytomegalovirus exposure and HLA in healthy donors. Study findings and constraints: Upon later analysis, HLA-associated TCR beta chains proved more clonally expanded than other, equally common chains.

The junction had 12 bases not matched to a gene; V was cut back by 6 bases and J by 0 bases. Per the germline V gene, CDR1 is MDHEN and CDR2 is SYDVKM. This CDR3 is built from 18 residues. The PCR was carried out with 60 Vbeta primers and 13 Jbeta primers. Using immunoSEQ multiplex PCR, the repertoire was profiled, and TCRdb retains in-frame clones only, with some absent. Among 150,000 to 200,000 clones listed, 83% were seen once. The clonotype originates from a man aged 45-65 years in good health and CMV-seronegative. Sequenced material: PBMCs. V gene TRBV28 combines with J gene TRBJ1-4; 8 positions match TRBD1. CDR3 protein: CASSKGQGAFATNEKLFF. CDR3 DNA: TGTGCCAGCAGCAAGGGGCAGGGGGCCTTTGCAACTAATGAAAAACTGTTTTTT.